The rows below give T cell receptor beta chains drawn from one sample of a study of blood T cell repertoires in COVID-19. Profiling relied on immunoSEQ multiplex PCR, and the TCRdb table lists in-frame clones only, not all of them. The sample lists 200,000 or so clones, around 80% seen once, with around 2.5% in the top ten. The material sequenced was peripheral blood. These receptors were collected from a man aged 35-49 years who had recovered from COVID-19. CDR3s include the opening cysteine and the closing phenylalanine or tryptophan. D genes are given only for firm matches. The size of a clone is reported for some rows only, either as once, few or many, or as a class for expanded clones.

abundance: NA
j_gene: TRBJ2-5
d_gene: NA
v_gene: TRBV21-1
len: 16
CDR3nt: TGTGCCAGCAGCAAACGGGGCGGGACAGGGCGTATGACCCAGTACTTC
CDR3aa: CASSKRGGTGRMTQYF

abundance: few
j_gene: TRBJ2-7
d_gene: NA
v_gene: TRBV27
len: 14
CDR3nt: TGTGCCAGCAGTTTCCAGTCCAACCGGGGCGAGCAGTACTTC
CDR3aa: CASSFQSNRGEQYF

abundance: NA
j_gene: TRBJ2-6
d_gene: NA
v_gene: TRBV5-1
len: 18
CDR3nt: TGCGCCAGCAGTATCCAACAGGGACCGAGCTCTGGGGCCAACGTCCTGACTTTC
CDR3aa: CASSIQQGPSSGANVLTF

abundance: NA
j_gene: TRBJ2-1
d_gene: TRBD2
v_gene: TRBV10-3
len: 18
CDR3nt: TGTGCCATCAGTGGGGGGACTAGCGGGACCAACCCTTACAATGAGCAGTTCTTC
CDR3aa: CAISGGTSGTNPYNEQFF

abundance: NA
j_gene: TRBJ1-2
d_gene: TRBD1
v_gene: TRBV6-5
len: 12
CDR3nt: TGTGCCAGCAGATGGACAGGGGGTGGCTACACCTTC
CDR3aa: CASRWTGGGYTF

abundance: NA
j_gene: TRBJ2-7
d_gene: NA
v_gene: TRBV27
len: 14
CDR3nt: TGTGCCAGCAGTAGGGACATCGGCCCCTACGAGCAGTACTTC
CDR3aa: CASSRDIGPYEQYF

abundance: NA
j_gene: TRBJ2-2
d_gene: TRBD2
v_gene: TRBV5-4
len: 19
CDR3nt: TGTGCCAGCAGCCCGGGGACTAGCGGGAGAGGTTTAAACACCGGGGAGCTGTTTTTT
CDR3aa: CASSPGTSGRGLNTGELFF

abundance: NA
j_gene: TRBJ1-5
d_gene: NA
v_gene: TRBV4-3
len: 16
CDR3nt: TGCGCCAGCAGCCACGATAAAAGGGGCCTCAATCAGCCCCAGCATTTT
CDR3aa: CASSHDKRGLNQPQHF

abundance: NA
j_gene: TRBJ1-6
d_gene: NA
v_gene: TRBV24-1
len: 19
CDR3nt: TGTGCCACCAGTGGCCCCTTGACAGACCTAAAACCCTATAATTCACCCCTCCACTTT
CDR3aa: CATSGPLTDLKPYNSPLHF

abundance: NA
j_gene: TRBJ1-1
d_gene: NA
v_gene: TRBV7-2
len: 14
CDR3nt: TGTGCCAGCACCCGACGGGGTATGAACACTGAAGCTTTCTTT
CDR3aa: CASTRRGMNTEAFF

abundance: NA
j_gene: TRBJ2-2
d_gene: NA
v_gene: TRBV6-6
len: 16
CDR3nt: TGTGCCAGCAACCCGGGGTCCAGAGCGAACACCGGGGAGCTGTTTTTT
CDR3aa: CASNPGSRANTGELFF

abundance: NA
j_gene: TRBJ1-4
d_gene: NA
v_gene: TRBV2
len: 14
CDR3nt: TGTGCCAGCAGGTCCTTTTCAACTAATGAAAAACTGTTTTTT
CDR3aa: CASRSFSTNEKLFF

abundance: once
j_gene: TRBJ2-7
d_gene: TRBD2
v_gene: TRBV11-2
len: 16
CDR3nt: TGTGCCAGCAGCTTAGAGTCCAGCGGGGGTACCTACGAGCAGTACTTC
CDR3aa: CASSLESSGGTYEQYF

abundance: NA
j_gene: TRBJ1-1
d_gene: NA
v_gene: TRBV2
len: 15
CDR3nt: TGTGCCAGCATTACCCAAAGGGGGGGGGACACTGAAGCTTTCTTT
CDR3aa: CASITQRGGDTEAFF

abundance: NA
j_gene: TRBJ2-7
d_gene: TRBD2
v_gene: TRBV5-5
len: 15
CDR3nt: TGTGCCAGCAGCTTGGTGGCGGGAGGAGCCTACGAGCAGTACTTC
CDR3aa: CASSLVAGGAYEQYF

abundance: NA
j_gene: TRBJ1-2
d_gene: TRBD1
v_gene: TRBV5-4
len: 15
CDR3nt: TGTGCCAGCAGCCGGGACAGGGAACGGGATTGGGGCTACACCTTC
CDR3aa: CASSRDRERDWGYTF

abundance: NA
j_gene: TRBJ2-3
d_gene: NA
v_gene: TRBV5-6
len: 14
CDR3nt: TGTGCCAGCAGCTTGGACCTAAACACAGATACGCAGTATTTT
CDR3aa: CASSLDLNTDTQYF

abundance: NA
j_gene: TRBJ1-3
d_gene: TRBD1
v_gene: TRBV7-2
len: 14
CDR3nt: TGTGCCAGTACTGCCGGGACAGGCACAAACACCATATATTTT
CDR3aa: CASTAGTGTNTIYF

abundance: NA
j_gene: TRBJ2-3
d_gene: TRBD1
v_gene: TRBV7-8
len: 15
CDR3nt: TGTGCCAGCAGTCCCACAGGGGTGTCCACAGATACGCAGTATTTT
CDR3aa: CASSPTGVSTDTQYF

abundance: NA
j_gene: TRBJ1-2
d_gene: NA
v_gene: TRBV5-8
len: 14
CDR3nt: TGTGCCAGCAGCTTGACAGCAGAGTCGTATGGCTACACCTTC
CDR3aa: CASSLTAESYGYTF

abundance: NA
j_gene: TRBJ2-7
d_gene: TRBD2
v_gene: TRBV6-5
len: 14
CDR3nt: TGTGCCAGCAGTAGACTAGCGGGGTGGTACGAGCAGTACTTC
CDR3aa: CASSRLAGWYEQYF

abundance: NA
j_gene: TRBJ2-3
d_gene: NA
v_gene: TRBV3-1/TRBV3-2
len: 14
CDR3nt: TGTGCCAGCAGCCAAGGAGCTAGCACAGATACGCAGTATTTT
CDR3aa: CASSQGASTDTQYF

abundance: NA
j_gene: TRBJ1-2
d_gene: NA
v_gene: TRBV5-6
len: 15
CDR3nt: TGTGCCAGCAGCCTATTTCAGACAACCTCATATGGCTACACCTTC
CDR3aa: CASSLFQTTSYGYTF

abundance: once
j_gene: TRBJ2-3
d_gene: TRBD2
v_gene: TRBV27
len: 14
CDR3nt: TGTGCCAGCGGATATCTAGCGGGCGGAGATACGCAGTATTTT
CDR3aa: CASGYLAGGDTQYF

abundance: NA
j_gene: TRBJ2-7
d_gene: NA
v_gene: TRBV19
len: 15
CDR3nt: TGTGCCAGTAGTCGACGTCACGGGGTTTCCTACGAGCAGTACTTC
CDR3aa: CASSRRHGVSYEQYF

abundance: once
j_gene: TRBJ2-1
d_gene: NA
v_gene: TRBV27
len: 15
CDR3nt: TGTGCCAGCAGTGGCGATCGGTCAGGGTTCAATGAGCAGTTCTTC
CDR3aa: CASSGDRSGFNEQFF

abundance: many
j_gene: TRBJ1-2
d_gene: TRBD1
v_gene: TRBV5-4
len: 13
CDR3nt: TGTGCCAGCAGCTTCGACAGGGTGGATGGCTACACCTTC
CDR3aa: CASSFDRVDGYTF